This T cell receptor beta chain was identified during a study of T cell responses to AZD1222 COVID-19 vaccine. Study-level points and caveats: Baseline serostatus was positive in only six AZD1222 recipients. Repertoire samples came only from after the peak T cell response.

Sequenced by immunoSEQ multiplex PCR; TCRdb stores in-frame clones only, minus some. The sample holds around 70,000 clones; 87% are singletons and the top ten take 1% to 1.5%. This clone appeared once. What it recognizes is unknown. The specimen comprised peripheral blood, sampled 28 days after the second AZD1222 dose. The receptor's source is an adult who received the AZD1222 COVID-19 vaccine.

The CDR3 region is CASSLEIGGGGNTIYF. In DNA form, the CDR3 reads TGCGCCAGCAGCTTGGAGATAGGTGGGGGAGGAAACACCATATATTTT. The chain joins TRBV5-1 to TRBJ1-3; D perhaps matches TRBD1 (5 bases). Trimming stripped 0 bases from V and 4 bases from J, with 14 bases between. This CDR3 spans 16 amino acids. The V gene's germline CDR1 is SGHRS and CDR2 YFSETQ.